This TCR beta chain was recovered during a study of cytomegalovirus exposure and HLA in healthy donors. Findings and limits, study-wide: Some V segments (TRBV6-2 and TRBV6-3 among them) were excluded as indistinguishable.

Researchers ran the PCR with 60 Vbeta and 13 Jbeta primers. Measured with immunoSEQ multiplex PCR; TCRdb has only the in-frame clones, and not every one. The data contain around 150,000 clones, 79% of them seen just once; the ten biggest clones take up about 6.5%. V was shortened by 3 bases and J by 9 bases, with 16 bases between the two germline ends. Germline V gene lookup returns CDR1 SGHDT and CDR2 YYEEEE. The CDR3 totals 15 residues. About this clone itself: What it binds is unknown.

The chain combines TRBV5-6 with TRBJ1-6, with no clear D. The origin of this receptor is a middle-aged man in good health and CMV-seropositive. The sequenced sample consisted of PBMCs. The CDR3 loop reads CASSSLGGLGSPLHF. The CDR3 DNA reads as TGTGCCAGCAGCTCTTTGGGAGGCCTCGGTTCACCCCTCCACTTT.